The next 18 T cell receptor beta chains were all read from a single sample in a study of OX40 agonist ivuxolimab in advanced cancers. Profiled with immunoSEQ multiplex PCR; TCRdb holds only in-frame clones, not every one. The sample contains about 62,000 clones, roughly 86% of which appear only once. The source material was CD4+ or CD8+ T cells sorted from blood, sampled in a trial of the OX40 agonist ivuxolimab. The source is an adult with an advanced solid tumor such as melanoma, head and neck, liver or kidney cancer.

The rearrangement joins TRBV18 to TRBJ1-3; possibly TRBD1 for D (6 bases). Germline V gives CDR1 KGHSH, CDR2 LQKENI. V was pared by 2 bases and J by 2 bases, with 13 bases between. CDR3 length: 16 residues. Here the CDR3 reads CASSPGQLDPGNTIYF. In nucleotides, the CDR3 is TGTGCCAGCTCACCAGGACAGTTGGACCCTGGAAACACCATATATTTT.

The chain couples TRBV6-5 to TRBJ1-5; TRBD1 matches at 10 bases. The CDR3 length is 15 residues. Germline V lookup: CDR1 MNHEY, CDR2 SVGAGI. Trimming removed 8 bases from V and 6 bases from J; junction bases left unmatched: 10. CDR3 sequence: CASGGDRGQGQPQHF. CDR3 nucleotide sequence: TGTGCCAGCGGTGGGGACAGGGGACAAGGTCAGCCCCAGCATTTT.

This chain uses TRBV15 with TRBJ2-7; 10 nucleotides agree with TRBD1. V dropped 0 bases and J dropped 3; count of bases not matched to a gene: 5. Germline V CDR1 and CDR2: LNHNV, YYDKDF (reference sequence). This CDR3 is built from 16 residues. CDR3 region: CATSRDSGQGNYEQYF. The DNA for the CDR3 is TGTGCCACCAGCAGAGACTCGGGACAGGGGAACTACGAGCAGTACTTC.

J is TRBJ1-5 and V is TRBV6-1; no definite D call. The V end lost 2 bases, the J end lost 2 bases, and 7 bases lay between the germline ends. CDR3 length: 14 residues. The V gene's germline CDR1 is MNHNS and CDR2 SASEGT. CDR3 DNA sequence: TGTGCCAGCAGTGAAAGAGGACGCAATCAGCCCCAGCATTTT. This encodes CASSERGRNQPQHF.

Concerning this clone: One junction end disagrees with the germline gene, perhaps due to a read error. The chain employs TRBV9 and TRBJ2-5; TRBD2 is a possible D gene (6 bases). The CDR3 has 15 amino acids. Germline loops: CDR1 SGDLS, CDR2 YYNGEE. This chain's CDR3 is CASGVEALRGETQYF. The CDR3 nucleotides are TGTGCCAGCGGCGTAGAGGCCCTGCGGGGAGAGACCCAGTACTTC.

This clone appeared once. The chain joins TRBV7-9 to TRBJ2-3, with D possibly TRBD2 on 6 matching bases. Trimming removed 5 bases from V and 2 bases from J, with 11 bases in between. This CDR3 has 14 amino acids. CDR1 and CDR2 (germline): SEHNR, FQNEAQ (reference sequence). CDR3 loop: CASSRRDFTDTQYF. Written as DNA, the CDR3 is TGTGCCAGCAGCCGCCGGGACTTCACAGATACGCAGTATTTT.

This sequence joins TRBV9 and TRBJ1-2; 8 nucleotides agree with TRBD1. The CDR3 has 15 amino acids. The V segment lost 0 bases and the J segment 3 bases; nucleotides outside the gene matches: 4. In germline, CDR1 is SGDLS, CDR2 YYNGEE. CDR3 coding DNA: TGTGCCAGCAGCGTAGACACACAGGGGGACTATGGCTACACCTTC. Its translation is CASSVDTQGDYGYTF.

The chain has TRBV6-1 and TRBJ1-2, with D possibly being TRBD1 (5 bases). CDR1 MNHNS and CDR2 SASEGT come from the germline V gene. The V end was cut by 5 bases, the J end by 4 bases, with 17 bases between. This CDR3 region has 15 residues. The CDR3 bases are TGTGCCAGCAGTTCCCAGGGTAGGCAGGCCTATGGCTACACCTTC. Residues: CASSSQGRQAYGYTF.

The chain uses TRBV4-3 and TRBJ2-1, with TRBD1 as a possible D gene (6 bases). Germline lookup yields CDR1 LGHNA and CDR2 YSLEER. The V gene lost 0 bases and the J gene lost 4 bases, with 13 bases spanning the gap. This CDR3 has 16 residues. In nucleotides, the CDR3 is TGCGCCAGCAGCCAAGATAGGGGGTGGGGGTACAATGAGCAGTTCTTC. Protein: CASSQDRGWGYNEQFF.

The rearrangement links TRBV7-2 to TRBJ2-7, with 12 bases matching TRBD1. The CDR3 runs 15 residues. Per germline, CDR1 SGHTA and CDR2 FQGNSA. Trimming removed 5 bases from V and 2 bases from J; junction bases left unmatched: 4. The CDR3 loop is CASSPGQGAPYEQYF. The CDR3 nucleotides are TGTGCCAGCAGCCCGGGACAGGGGGCCCCCTACGAGCAGTACTTC.

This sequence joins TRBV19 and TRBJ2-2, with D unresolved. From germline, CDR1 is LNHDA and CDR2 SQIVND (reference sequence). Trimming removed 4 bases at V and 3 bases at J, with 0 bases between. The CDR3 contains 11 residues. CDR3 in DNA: TGTGCCAGTAGTAACACCGGGGAGCTGTTTTTT. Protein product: CASSNTGELFF.

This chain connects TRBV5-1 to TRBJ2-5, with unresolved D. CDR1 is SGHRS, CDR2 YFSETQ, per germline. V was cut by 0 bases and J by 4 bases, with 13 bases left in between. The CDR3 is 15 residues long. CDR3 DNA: TGCGCCAGCAGCTTGGCACAGAGCCTATCAGAGACCCAGTACTTC. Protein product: CASSLAQSLSETQYF. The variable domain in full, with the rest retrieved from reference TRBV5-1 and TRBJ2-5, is KAGVTQTPRYLIKTRGQQVTLSCSPISGHRSVSWYQQTPGQGLQFLFEYFSETQRNKGNFPGRFSGRQFSNSRSEMNVSTLELGDSALYLCASSLAQSLSETQYFGPGTRLLVL.

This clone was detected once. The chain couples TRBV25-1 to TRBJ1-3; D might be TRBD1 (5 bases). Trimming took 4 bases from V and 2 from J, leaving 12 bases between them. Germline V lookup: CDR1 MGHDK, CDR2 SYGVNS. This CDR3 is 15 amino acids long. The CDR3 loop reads CASSGTAGAGNTIYF. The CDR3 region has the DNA TGTGCCAGCAGTGGTACAGCGGGGGCTGGAAACACCATATATTTT.

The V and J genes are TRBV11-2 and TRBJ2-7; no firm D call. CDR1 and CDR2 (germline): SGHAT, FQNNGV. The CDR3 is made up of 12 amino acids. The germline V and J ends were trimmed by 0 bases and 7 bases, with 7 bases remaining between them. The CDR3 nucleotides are TGTGCCAGCAGCTTAGAAATGGCGGAGCAGTACTTC. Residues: CASSLEMAEQYF.

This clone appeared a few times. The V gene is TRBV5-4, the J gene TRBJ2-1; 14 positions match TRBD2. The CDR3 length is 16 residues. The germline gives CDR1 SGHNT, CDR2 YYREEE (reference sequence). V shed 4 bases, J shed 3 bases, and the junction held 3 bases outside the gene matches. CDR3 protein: CASSPGLAGDYNEQFF. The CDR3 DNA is TGTGCCAGCAGCCCGGGACTAGCGGGAGACTACAATGAGCAGTTCTTC.

CDR3 protein: CASSTPSGTGNRYTF. The CDR3 region has the DNA TGTGCCAGTAGTACCCCCTCCGGGACAGGGAACCGCTACACCTTC. The rearrangement uses TRBV19 and TRBJ1-2; 9 nucleotides align to TRBD1. The germline V gene encodes CDR1 LNHDA and CDR2 SQIVND (reference sequence). The CDR3 totals 15 residues. Trimming at V came to 4 bases and at J to 9 bases, leaving 12 bases not matched to a gene.

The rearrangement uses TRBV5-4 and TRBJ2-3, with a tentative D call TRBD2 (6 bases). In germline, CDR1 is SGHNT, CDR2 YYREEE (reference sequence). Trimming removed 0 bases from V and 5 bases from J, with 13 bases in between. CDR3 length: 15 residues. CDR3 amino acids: CASSLERERLDTQYF. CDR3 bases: TGTGCCAGCAGCTTGGAACGGGAGAGGCTAGATACGCAGTATTTT.

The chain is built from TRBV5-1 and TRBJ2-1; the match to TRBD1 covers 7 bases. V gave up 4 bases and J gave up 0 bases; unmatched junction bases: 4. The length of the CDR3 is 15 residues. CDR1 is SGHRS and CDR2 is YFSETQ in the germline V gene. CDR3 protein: CASSRGDSSYNEQFF. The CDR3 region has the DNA TGCGCCAGCAGCCGAGGGGACAGCTCCTACAATGAGCAGTTCTTC.